The clone carrying this TCR beta chain was detected a few times. The target antigen is unknown. The data derive from a study of T cells in Graves' hyperthyroidism and ophthalmopathy. General study findings and limits: Blood shared most expanded thyroid clonotypes above 0.001.

Patients between 18 and 65 years old had hyperthyroidism, newly diagnosed and lasting under 2 months. The study excluded patients with uncontrolled infection, other autoimmune disease, pregnancy or lactation. Regions amplified from RNA transcripts were the TCR beta CDR3 regions. TCR CDR3 underwent first-round RT-PCR with the HTBI primer set. From the multiplex PCR reads, TCRdb called clonotypes with MiXCR, one entry per CDR3 protein. The data hold over 500,000 distinct CDR3 sequences, with 14% observed a single time. The CDR3 loop spans 13 amino acids. Germline V gene sequence: CDR1 DFQATT, CDR2 SNEGSKA (reference sequence). V was shortened by 5 bases and J by 4 bases, with 12 bases between the two germline ends.

This TCR was sampled from a woman between 35 and 50 years old with Graves' hyperthyroidism. The genes are TRBV20-1 and TRBJ1-5; weak D call: TRBD1 (6 bases). Sequenced material: blood. The CDR3 loop reads CSAGRGGNQPQHF. The CDR3 DNA follows: TGCAGTGCTGGAAGGGGGGGGAATCAGCCCCAGCATTTT.